The 8 T cell receptor beta chains reported below all come from one sample, sequenced in a study of memory CD4+ T cells and cytomegalovirus serostatus. Libraries were prepared by immunoSEQ multiplex PCR; TCRdb keeps only in-frame clonotypes and omits some of them. The data contain approximately 74,000 clones, 76% of them singletons. Single viable CD3+CD4+CD8-CD45RO+ cells were sorted as the memory CD4+ T cells. The material sequenced was memory CD4+ T cells from blood. The receptors come from an adult in good health and CMV-seropositive.

The chain is built from TRBV5-1 and TRBJ2-7, with D perhaps given as TRBD1 or TRBD2 (5 bases each). The CDR3 has 14 amino acids. The germline CDR1 and CDR2 sequences are SGHRS and YFSETQ. Trimming left V 2 bases short and J 4 bases short, with 13 bases between. CDR3 nucleotides: TGCGCCAGCAGCTTAGAGGGACGGACTTACGAGCAGTACTTC. It specifies CASSLEGRTYEQYF.

V gene TRBV11-2 combines with J gene TRBJ1-2; D gene ambiguous. This CDR3 has 15 residues. The V gene's germline CDR1 is SGHAT and CDR2 FQNNGV. V was trimmed by 5 bases and J by 5 bases, leaving 18 bases between them. The CDR3 is CASSPAPGGGYGYTF. The CDR3 DNA follows: TGTGCCAGCAGCCCCGCCCCAGGAGGAGGATATGGCTACACCTTC.

V is TRBV5-8 and J is TRBJ1-5; TRBD1 aligns across 8 bases. Germline V gene lookup returns CDR1 SGHTS and CDR2 YDEGEE. The CDR3 sequence is 15 residues long. Trimming at V came to 1 base and at J to 5 bases, leaving 5 bases not matched to a gene. CDR3 in DNA: TGTGCCAGCAGCTTGTTAACAGGGGGTTATCAGCCCCAGCATTTT. Translation: CASSLLTGGYQPQHF.

As for this clone: This specimen includes other DNA sequences encoding the same CDR3. V usage is TRBV7-9 and J usage is TRBJ1-1; no reliable D call. The V gene's germline CDR1 is SEHNR and CDR2 FQNEAQ (reference sequence). V was shortened by 3 bases and J by 3 bases, with 5 bases between the two germline ends. The CDR3 is 12 amino acids. CDR3 DNA: TGTGCCAGCAGCTTGGTGCACACTGAAGCTTTCTTT. Encoded protein: CASSLVHTEAFF.

The chain couples TRBV6-6 to TRBJ1-1; 7 nucleotides agree with TRBD1. Germline CDR1 reads MNHNY; CDR2 reads SVGAGI (reference sequence). V lost 6 bases and J lost 1; bases outside the gene matches: 2. The CDR3 length is 13 residues. Here the CDR3 reads CASRDRRNTEAFF. DNA for the CDR3: TGTGCCAGCAGGGACAGGCGGAACACTGAAGCTTTCTTT.

The chain has TRBV18 and TRBJ1-1, with 8 positions matching TRBD1. CDR3 length: 17 amino acids. From germline, CDR1 is KGHSH and CDR2 LQKENI. The V gene end was trimmed by 2 bases and the J gene end by 5 bases; junction bases not matched to a gene: 13. CDR3 nucleotide sequence: TGTGCCAGCTCACCATTTCAACCTGGACAGGGAGGGACTGAAGCTTTCTTT. Protein: CASSPFQPGQGGTEAFF.

The J gene is TRBJ2-2, the V gene TRBV5-4, with TRBD2 identical over 8 bases. J was trimmed by 4 bases and V by 3 bases; bases with no gene match: 8. The length of the CDR3 is 16 residues. Per the germline V gene, CDR1 is SGHNT and CDR2 is YYREEE (reference sequence). The CDR3 nucleotides are TGTGCCAGCAGCTCGGGGGGGCGAGTGGGCACCGGGGAGCTGTTTTTT. Translated, it gives CASSSGGRVGTGELFF.

The rearrangement joins TRBV4-2 to TRBJ2-2; the match to TRBD1 covers 10 bases. CDR1 is LGHNA, CDR2 YNFKEQ, per germline. This CDR3 spans 17 amino acids. The junction had 9 bases not matched to a gene; V was cut back by 3 bases and J by 5 bases. CDR3 nucleotide sequence: TGTGCCAGCAGCCAGCGACAGGGGGCGCAGGGAACCGGGGAGCTGTTTTTT. Protein: CASSQRQGAQGTGELFF.